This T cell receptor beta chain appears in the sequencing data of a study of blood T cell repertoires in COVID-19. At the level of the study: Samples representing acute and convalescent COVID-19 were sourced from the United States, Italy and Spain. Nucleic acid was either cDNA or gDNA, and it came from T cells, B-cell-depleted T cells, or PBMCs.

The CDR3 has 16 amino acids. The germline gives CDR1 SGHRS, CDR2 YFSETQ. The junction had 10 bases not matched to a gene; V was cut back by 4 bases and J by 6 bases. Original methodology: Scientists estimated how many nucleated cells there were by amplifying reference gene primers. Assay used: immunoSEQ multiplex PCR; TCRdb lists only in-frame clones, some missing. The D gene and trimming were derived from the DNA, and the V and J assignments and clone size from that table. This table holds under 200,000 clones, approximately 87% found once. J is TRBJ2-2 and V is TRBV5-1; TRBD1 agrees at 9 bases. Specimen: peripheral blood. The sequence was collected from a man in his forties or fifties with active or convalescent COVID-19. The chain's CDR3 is CASSTIPGQGAGELFF. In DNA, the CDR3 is TGCGCCAGCAGCACCATACCGGGACAGGGAGCCGGGGAGCTGTTTTTT.